Described below is a single T cell receptor beta chain sequence and its context. Its antigen is unidentified. This sample is part of a study of CD8+ T cells in alopecia areata. Overall study context: Treated patients swallowed 5 to 10 mg of oral tofacitinib twice daily. The duration of tofacitinib was 6 to 18 months, with 6 months off drug afterward.

Study conclusions and caveats: For lesional scalp, especially alopecia totalis/universalis, clonality was higher than in normal scalp. Alphabeta T cells residing in normal skin are also sequenced in scalp samples.

In each case, RNA was isolated and then reverse transcribed into cDNA as the sequencing template. Produced via immunoSEQ multiplex PCR; TCRdb's table is partial and in-frame only. The sample holds over 120,000 clones, roughly 53% seen once. Trimming shortened V by 4 bases and J by 2 bases, and 9 bases separated the two germline ends. This CDR3 has 14 residues. The germline CDR1 and CDR2 sequences are SNHLY and FYNNEI. Sequencing was performed on CD4+ T cells sorted from blood, taken at week 0. The clonotype comes from a human donor with alopecia areata. This chain links TRBV2 with TRBJ1-5; the D is unclear. CDR3: CASSVEGRNQPQHF. The CDR3 DNA reads as TGTGCCAGCAGTGTTGAAGGACGCAATCAGCCCCAGCATTTT.